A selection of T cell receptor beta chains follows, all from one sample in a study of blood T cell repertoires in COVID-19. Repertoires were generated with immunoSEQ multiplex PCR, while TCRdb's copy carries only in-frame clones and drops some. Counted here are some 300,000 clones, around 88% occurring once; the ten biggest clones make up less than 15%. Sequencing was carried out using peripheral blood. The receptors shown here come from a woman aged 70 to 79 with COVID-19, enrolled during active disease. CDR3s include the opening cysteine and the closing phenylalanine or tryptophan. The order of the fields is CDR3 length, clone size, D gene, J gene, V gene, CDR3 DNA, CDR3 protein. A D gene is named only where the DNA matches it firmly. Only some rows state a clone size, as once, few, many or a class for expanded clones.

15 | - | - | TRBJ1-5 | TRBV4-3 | TGCGCCAGCAGCCAAGAAGCCGATGCCCCTGGGCCCCAGCATTTT | CASSQEADAPGPQHF
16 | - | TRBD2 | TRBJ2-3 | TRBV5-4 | TGTGCCAGCAGCTCGACCGGGCGGGGGGGCCAAGATACGCAGTATTTT | CASSSTGRGGQDTQYF
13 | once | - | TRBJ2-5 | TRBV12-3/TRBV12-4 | TGTGCCAGCAGTTCGACAGGTCCAGAGACCCAGTACTTC | CASSSTGPETQYF
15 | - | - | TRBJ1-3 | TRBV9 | TGTGCCAGCAGCGTAGCCGGGAGCTCTGGAAACACCATATATTTT | CASSVAGSSGNTIYF
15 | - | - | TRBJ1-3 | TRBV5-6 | TGTGCCAGCATCGCCGGGTCTAACTCTGGAAACACCATATATTTT | CASIAGSNSGNTIYF
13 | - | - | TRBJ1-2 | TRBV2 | TGTGCCAGCAGTGAACAGGTGATCTATGGCTACACCTTC | CASSEQVIYGYTF
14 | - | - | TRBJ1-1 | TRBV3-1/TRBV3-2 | TGTGCCAGCAGCCAAGATTCGAAGGGGACTGAAGCTTTCTTT | CASSQDSKGTEAFF
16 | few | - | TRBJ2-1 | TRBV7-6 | TGTGCCAGCAGTTCCACTCTGGGTCCTAGATACAATGAGCAGTTCTTC | CASSSTLGPRYNEQFF
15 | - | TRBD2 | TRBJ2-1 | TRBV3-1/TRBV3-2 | TGTGCCAGCAGCCACTCGGGACTAGCGGACAATGAGCAGTTCTTC | CASSHSGLADNEQFF
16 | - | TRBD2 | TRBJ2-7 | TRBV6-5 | TGTGCCAGCAGTTACTACGCGGGGGGGACAACCTACGAGCAGTACTTC | CASSYYAGGTTYEQYF
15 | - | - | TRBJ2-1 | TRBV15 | TGTGCCACCGTCCAGTCTCGCGGGTACTACAATGAGCAGTTCTTC | CATVQSRGYYNEQFF
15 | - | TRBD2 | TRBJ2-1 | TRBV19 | TGTGCCAGTAGTACTGGACTAGCGCTCTACAATGAGCAGTTCTTC | CASSTGLALYNEQFF
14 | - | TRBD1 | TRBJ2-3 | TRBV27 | TGTGCCAGCAGGACAGGGGCCTCCACAGATACGCAGTATTTT | CASRTGASTDTQYF
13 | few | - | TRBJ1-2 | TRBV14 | TGTGCCAGCAGCCAAGGACAGCTCTATGGCTACACCTTC | CASSQGQLYGYTF